The rows below give T cell receptor beta chains drawn from one sample of a study of CD8+CD57+ T cells in acquired aplastic anemia. Each CDR3 protein is one row after TCRdb ran MiXCR on the reads. The sample lists 200,000 to 250,000 distinct CDR3 sequences, under 65% occurring once. Material for sequencing was sorted CD4+, CD8+, or CD8+CD57+ T cells (not recorded which) from PBMCs. The receptors derive from a human donor in good health. CDR3s leave out the opening cysteine and the closing phenylalanine or tryptophan. The size of a clone is reported for some rows only, either as once, few or many, or as a class for expanded clones.

abundance,v_gene,j_gene,CDR3aa
few,TRBV20-1,TRBJ2-1,SATNTGTPQF
many,TRBV7-8,TRBJ2-3,ASSLAGLAATTDTQY
.,TRBV7-2,TRBJ2-7,ASSPMGPTLKQY
.,TRBV2,TRBJ2-1,ASSEVYSPVYEQF
.,TRBV7-7,TRBJ2-1,ASSFPGTSGRGGEQF
many,TRBV7-3,TRBJ1-6,ASSRTGGNSPLH
.,TRBV19,TRBJ2-3,ASSNLLPDTQY
few,TRBV10-1,TRBJ1-1,ASLTDANTEAF
.,TRBV6-6,TRBJ2-3,ASTYGGNAQY
once,TRBV5-5,TRBJ1-2,ASSSAGKVYGYT
few,TRBV15,TRBJ1-1,ATSRDGWGQGNTEAF
.,TRBV4-2,TRBJ2-1,ASSHGTGVNEQF
.,TRBV7-2,TRBJ1-2,ASSLEGSLINYGYT
.,TRBV2,TRBJ2-1,ASSPAGSYNEQF
.,TRBV7-2,TRBJ1-6,ASSYDREVSPLH
.,TRBV20-1,TRBJ2-7,SARGDVTVYEQY
.,TRBV7-9,TRBJ2-5,ASSHWGDPETQY
.,TRBV24-1,TRBJ2-1,ATSDSPGTGDNEQF
.,TRBV9,TRBJ2-3,ASSKELAGGTEQY
.,TRBV7-9,TRBJ2-1,ASSFTNDEQF
.,TRBV7-9,TRBJ1-6,ASSIGTGANSPLH
few,TRBV20-1,TRBJ1-6,SATTGAFSPLH
.,TRBV12-3/TRBV12-4,TRBJ2-7,ASTTGVAYEQY
many,TRBV2,TRBJ2-1,ASSESSGSSYNEQF
many,TRBV20-1,TRBJ1-6,SASGGNENSPLH
.,TRBV10-3,TRBJ2-5,AISESGRRETQY
.,TRBV6-1,TRBJ2-2,ASSEASGSNVAGELF
.,TRBV7-3,TRBJ2-3,ASSLGPGGGTDTQY
.,TRBV7-8,TRBJ2-7,ASSYPGTPYEQY
.,TRBV10-3,TRBJ2-2,AISESEGPQGCANTGELF
few,TRBV4-3,TRBJ1-3,ASSQLYPLGPGNTIY
once,TRBV10-2,TRBJ1-5,ASSESRGASNQPQH
.,TRBV5-4,TRBJ2-5,ASSLVVFSSETQY
.,TRBV7-6,TRBJ2-7,VGSLGQGLSYEQY
once,TRBV7-2,TRBJ2-7,ASSLNLKEEQY
.,TRBV7-2,TRBJ1-6,ASSYRDRGNSPLH
.,TRBV5-6,TRBJ1-6,ASSLGLRGSNSPLH
many,TRBV19,TRBJ2-7,ASSPNLGFYEQY
once,TRBV7-9,TRBJ2-7,ASSFEGKLHEQY
.,TRBV7-9,TRBJ2-7,ASSFRQGGYEQY